This T cell receptor (beta chain) stems from a study of T cell responses to AZD1222 COVID-19 vaccine. Across the whole study: Second-dose schedules of about 4 or about 12 weeks were combined.

V gave up 0 bases and J gave up 8 bases, with 13 bases separating them. Per the germline V gene, CDR1 is PRHDT and CDR2 is FYEKMQ (reference sequence). This CDR3 spans 14 amino acids. Comments on this clone: Its specificity is not known.

TCRdb's table, derived via immunoSEQ multiplex PCR, lists solely in-frame clones and lacks some. The table includes 150,000 to 200,000 clones, more than 70% detected once. Findings and caveats of the study: The reported proportion of spike-specific TCRs targeting unmutated variant regions was nearly half. The study identified only a handful of AZD1222 recipients as seropositive at baseline.

The rearrangement joins TRBV13 to TRBJ1-2; D remains ambiguous. This clonotype originated in an adult in good health. The sample consisted of peripheral blood, taken on day 0 of AZD1222 vaccination. CDR3 nucleotides: TGTGCCAGCAGCTTAGGGGTGCGAAGTAGGGGCTACACCTTC. It is translated as CASSLGVRSRGYTF.